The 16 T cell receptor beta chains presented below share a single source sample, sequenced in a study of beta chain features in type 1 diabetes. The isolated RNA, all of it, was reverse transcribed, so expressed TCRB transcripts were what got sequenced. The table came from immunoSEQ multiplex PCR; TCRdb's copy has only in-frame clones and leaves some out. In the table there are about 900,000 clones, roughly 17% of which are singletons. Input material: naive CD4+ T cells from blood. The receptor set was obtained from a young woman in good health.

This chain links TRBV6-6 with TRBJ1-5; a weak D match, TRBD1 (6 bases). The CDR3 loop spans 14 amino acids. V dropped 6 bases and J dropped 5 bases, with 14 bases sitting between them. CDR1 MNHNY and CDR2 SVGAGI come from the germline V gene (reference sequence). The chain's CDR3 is CASRNRARDQPQHF. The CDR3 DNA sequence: TGTGCCAGCAGGAACAGGGCTAGAGATCAGCCCCAGCATTTT.

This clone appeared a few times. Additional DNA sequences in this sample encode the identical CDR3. The CDR3 DNA is TGCAGTGCTAGAGACTTCAATGAGCAGTTCTTC. Translating it yields CSARDFNEQFF. The chain uses TRBV20-1 and TRBJ2-1; D is undetermined. This CDR3 region has 11 residues. With 0 bases removed from V and 6 bases from J, the gap between germline ends came to 3 bases. CDR1 is DFQATT, CDR2 SNEGSKA, per germline (reference sequence).

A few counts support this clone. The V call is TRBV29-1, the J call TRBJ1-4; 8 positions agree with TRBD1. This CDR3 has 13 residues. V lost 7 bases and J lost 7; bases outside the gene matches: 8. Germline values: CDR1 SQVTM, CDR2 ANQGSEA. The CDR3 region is CSAGQGASEKLFF. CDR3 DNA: TGCAGCGCAGGACAGGGAGCTTCTGAAAAACTGTTTTTT.

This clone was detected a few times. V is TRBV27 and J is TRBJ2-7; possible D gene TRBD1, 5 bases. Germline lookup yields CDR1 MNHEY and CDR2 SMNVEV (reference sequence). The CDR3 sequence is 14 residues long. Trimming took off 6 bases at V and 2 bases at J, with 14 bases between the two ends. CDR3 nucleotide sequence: TGTGCCAGCAGACCTCGGACACCGACCTACGAGCAGTACTTC. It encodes CASRPRTPTYEQYF.

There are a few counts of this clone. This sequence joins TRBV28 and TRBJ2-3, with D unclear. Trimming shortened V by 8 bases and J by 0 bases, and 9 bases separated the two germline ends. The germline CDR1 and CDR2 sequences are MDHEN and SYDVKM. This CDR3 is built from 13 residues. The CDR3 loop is CASGPPSTDTQYF. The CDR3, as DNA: TGTGCCAGCGGGCCTCCTAGCACAGATACGCAGTATTTT.

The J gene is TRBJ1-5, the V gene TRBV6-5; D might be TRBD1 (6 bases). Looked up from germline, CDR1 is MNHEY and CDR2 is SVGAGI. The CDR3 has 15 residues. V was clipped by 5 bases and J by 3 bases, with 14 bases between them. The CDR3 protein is CASSQYRVTNQPQHF. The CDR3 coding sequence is TGTGCCAGCAGTCAATACAGGGTGACCAATCAGCCCCAGCATTTT.

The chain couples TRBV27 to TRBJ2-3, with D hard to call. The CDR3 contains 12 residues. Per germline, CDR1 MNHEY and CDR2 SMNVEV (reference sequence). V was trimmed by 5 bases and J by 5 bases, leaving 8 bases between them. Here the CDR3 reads CASSGTGDTQYF. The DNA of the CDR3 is TGTGCCAGCAGTGGTACGGGAGATACGCAGTATTTT.

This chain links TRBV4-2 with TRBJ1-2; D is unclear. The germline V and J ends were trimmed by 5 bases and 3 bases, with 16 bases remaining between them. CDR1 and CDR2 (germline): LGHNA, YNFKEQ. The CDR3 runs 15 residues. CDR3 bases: TGTGCCAGCAGCAACATTCGGGGAGCTGACTATGGCTACACCTTC. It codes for CASSNIRGADYGYTF.

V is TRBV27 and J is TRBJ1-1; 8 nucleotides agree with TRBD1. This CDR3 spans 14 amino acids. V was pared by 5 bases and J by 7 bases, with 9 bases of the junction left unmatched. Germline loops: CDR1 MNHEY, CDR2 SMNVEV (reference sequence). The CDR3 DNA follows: TGTGCCAGCAGTCCGACAGGGGCGAGGAGTGAAGCTTTCTTT. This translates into CASSPTGARSEAFF.

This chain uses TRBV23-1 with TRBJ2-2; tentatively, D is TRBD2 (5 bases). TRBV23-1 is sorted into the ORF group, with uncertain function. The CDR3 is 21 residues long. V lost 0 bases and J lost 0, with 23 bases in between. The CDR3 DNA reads TGCGCCAGCAGTCAATCTCGAACAGCTTTGACACGGGATACGAACACCGGGGAGCTGTTTTTT. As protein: CASSQSRTALTRDTNTGELFF.

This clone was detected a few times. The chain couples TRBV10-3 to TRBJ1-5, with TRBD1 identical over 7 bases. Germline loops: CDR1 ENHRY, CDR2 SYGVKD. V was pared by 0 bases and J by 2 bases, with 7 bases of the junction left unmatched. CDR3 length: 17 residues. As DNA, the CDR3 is TGTGCCATCAGTGAGTCGAAAGGGGGCTTCGGCAATCAGCCCCAGCATTTT. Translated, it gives CAISESKGGFGNQPQHF.

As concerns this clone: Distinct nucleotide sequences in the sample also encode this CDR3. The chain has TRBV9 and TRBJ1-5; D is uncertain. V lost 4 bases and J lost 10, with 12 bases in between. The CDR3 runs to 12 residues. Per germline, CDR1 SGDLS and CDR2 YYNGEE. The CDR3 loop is CASSPDTQPQHF. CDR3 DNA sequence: TGTGCCAGCAGCCCAGACACCCAACCCCAGCATTTT.

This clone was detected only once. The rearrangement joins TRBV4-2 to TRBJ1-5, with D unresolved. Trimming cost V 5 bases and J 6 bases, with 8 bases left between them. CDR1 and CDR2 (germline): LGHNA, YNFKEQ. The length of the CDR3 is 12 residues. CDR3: CASSFGSQPQHF. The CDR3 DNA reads TGTGCCAGCAGCTTCGGAAGTCAGCCCCAGCATTTT.

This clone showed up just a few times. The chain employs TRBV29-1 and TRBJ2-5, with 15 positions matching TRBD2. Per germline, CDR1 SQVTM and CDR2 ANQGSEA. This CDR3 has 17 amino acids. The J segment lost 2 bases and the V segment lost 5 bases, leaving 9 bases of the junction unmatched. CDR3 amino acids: CSVSGTSGRFSQETQYF. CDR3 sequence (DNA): TGCAGCGTTTCCGGGACTAGCGGGAGGTTTTCTCAAGAGACCCAGTACTTC. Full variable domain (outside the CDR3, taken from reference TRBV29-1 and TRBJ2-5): SAVISQKPSRDICQRGTSLTIQCQVDSQVTMMFWYRQQPGQSLTLIATANQGSEATYESGFVIDKFPISRPNLTFSTLTVSNMSPEDSSIYLCSVSGTSGRFSQETQYFGPGTRLLVL.

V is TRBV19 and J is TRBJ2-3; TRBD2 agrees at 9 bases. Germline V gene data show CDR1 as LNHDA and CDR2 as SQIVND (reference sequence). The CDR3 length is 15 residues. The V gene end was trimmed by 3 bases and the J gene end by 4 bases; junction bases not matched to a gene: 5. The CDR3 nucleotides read TGTGCCAGTAGTATTTTAGCGGGAGTCTCAGATACGCAGTATTTT. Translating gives CASSILAGVSDTQYF.

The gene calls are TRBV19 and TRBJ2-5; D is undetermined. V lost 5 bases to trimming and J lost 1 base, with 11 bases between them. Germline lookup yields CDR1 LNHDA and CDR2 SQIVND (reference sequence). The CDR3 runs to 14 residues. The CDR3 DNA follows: TGTGCCAGTAGTGCTGACACCACCCAAGAGACCCAGTACTTC. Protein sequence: CASSADTTQETQYF.